Reported below is one T cell receptor (beta chain). Its antigen is currently not known. No base-level quality is on record; no much larger clone is a single base apart. The data originate from a study of T-cell reconstitution after alpha-beta-depleted transplantation in children (dated by TCRdb to the mid-2010s). Background on the whole study: The study quantitatively tracked T-cell immune reconstitution after TCRalphabeta/CD19-depleted allogeneic hematopoietic cell transplantation in children using TCR repertoire profiling. Paper-wide results and their limitations: The high TCRbeta diversity at day 60 in some patients was ascribed to recipient T cells and intrathymic progenitors that had survived conditioning. The frequencies of hyperexpanded clones fell over the following months, and after one year, T-cell counts and TCRbeta diversity were mostly attributed to newly produced T cells. The apparently early alphabetaT-cell count recovery about two months after transplant was reportedly dependent on only several hundred rapidly expanded clones derived from non-depleted graft cells.

The method was PCR. The instrument was an Illumina HiSeq 2500. TCR library preparation used molecular barcoding, with unique molecular identifiers applied to normalize quantification of the TCRbeta repertoire. Clones were called with MiXCR by TCRdb after fastp trimmed the public reads at Q25, and only in-frame beta chains were retained. Here each entry gathers all rows of one CDR3 protein and keeps the most common genes and DNA. The sample table shows more than 400,000 distinct CDR3 sequences, and more than 9.5% are seen once. Jointly, the top ten make up about 14% of the sample. The sample's treatment or condition, from its label and the paper: allogeneic hematopoietic cell transplantation with graft depleted of TCRalphabeta T cells and CD19 B cells. The transplant recipients were children given TCRalphabeta/CD19-depleted allogeneic hematopoietic cell grafts. From V the trimming removes 8 bases and from J it removes 0 bases, while the gene matches leave 6 bases of the junction unaccounted for. Looking up the germline V gene yields CDR1 MDHEN and CDR2 SYDVKM. Inclusive of the bounding cysteine and phenylalanine, the CDR3 is 14 residues long. The only DNA kept is the CDR3, 42 bases in frame from the first base.

This sequence was found in a female patient younger than 10 who had a stem cell transplant for aplastic anemia, so the T cells may come from the graft donor. Recombination linked TRBV28 to TRBJ2-7, and TRBD1 matches 8 of the central bases. The source was PBMCs, mostly from graft donor cells, collected 180 days after TCRalphabeta/CD19-depleted stem cell transplant. The CDR3 amino acid sequence is: CASGLQGGSYEQYF. The DNA sequence is TGTGCCAGCGGATTACAGGGGGGCTCCTACGAGCAGTACTTC.